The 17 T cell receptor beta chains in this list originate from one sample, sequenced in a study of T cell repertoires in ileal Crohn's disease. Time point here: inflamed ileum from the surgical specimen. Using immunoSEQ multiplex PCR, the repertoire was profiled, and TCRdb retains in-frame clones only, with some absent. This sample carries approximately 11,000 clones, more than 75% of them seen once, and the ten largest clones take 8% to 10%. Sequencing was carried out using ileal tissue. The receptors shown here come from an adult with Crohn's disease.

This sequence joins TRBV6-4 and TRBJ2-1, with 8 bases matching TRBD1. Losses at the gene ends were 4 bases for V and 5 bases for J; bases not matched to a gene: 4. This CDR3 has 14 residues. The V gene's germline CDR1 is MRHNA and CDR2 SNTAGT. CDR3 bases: TGTGCCAGCAGTGCGGGACAGGAGAACAATGAGCAGTTCTTC. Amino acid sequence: CASSAGQENNEQFF.

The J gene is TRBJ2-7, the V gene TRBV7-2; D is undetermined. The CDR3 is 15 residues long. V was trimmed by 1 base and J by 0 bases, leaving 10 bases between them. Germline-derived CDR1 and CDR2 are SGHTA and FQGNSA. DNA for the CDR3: TGTGCCAGCAGCTTAGTAGGCGGCTCCTCCTACGAGCAGTACTTC. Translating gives CASSLVGGSSYEQYF.

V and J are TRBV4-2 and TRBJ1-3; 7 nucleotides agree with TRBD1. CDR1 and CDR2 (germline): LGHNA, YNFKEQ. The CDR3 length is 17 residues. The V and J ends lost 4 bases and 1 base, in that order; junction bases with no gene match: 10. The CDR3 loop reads CASSPSGTALSGNTIYF. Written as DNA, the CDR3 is TGTGCCAGCAGCCCCTCCGGGACAGCTTTATCTGGAAACACCATATATTTT.

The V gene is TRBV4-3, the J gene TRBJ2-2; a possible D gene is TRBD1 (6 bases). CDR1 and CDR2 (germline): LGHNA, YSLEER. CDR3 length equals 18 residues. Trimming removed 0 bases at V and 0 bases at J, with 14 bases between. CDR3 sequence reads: CASSQERPGAANTGELFF. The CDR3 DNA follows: TGCGCCAGCAGCCAAGAGAGACCAGGGGCGGCGAACACCGGGGAGCTGTTTTTT.

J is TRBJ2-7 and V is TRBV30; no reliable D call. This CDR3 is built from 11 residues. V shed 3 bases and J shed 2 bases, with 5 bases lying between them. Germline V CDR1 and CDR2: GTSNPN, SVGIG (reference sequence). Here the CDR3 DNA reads TGTGCCTGGAGGGGGACCTACGAGCAGTACTTC. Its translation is CAWRGTYEQYF.

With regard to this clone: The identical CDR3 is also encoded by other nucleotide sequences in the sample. CDR3 DNA sequence: TGTGCCAGCAGCCTACTGGGGGCCACTGAAGCTTTCTTT. Amino acid sequence: CASSLLGATEAFF. V gene TRBV7-2 combines with J gene TRBJ1-1; D perhaps matches TRBD1 (6 bases). From germline, CDR1 is SGHTA and CDR2 FQGNSA. V dropped 5 bases and J dropped 4 bases, with 11 bases sitting between them. The CDR3 spans 13 residues.

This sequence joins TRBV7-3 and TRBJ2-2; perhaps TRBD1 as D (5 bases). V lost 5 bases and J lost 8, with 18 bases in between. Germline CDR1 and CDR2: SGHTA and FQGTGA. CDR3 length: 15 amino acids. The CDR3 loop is CASSHPLQGGGELFF. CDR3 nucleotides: TGTGCCAGCAGCCACCCACTTCAGGGTGGGGGGGAGCTGTTTTTT.

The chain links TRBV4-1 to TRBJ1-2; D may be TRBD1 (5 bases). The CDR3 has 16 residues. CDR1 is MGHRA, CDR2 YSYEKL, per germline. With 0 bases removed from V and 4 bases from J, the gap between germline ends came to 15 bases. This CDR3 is CASSQDVGGGIYGYTF. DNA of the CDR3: TGCGCCAGCAGCCAAGACGTGGGGGGAGGGATCTATGGCTACACCTTC.

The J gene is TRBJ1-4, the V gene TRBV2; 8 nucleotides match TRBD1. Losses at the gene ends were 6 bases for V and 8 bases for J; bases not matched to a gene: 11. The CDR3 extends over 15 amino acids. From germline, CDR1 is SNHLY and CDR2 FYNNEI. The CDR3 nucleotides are TGTGCCAGCAGAACGGGCGGGACAGGAGGCGAAAAACTGTTTTTT. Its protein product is CASRTGGTGGEKLFF.

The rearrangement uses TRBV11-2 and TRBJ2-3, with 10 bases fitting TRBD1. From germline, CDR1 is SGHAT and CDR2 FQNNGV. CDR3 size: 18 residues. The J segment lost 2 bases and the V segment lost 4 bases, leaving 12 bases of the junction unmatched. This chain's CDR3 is CASSSGTGEVWVTDTQYF. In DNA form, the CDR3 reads TGTGCCAGCAGCTCCGGGACAGGGGAGGTTTGGGTCACAGATACGCAGTATTTT.

In DNA, the CDR3 is TGTGCCAGCAGCTTAGGGGATTTAAGCGAGCAGTACTTC. Translated, it gives CASSLGDLSEQYF. V gene TRBV7-6 combines with J gene TRBJ2-7; D call uncertain. The V end lost 1 base, the J end lost 6 bases, and 10 bases lay between the germline ends. The CDR3 loop spans 13 amino acids. CDR1 SGHVS and CDR2 FNYEAQ come from the germline V gene.

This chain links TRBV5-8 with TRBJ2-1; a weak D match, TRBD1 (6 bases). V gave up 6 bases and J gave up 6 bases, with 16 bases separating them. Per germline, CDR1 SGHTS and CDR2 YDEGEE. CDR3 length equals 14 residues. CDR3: CASIMDRGGNEQFF. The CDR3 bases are TGTGCCAGCATTATGGACAGAGGGGGCAATGAGCAGTTCTTC.

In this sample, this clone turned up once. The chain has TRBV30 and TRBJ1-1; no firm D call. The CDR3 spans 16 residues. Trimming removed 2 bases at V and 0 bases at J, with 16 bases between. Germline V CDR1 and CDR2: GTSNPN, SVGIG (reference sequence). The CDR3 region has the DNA TGTGCCTGGAGTAGGAGCGGAGCTGGGGTGAACACTGAAGCTTTCTTT. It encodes CAWSRSGAGVNTEAFF. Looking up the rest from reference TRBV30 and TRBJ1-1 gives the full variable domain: SQTIHQWPATLVQPVGSPLSLECTVEGTSNPNLYWYRQAAGRGLQLLFYSVGIGQISSEVPQNLSASRPQDRQFILSSKKLLLSDSGFYLCAWSRSGAGVNTEAFFGQGTRLTVV.

The CDR3 nucleotides are TGTGCCTGGGCAGGACAGTCCTCCTATGGCTACACCTTC. Amino acid sequence: CAWAGQSSYGYTF. The chain couples TRBV30 to TRBJ1-2; D possibly corresponds to TRBD1 (6 bases). Germline V gene data show CDR1 as GTSNPN and CDR2 as SVGIG (reference sequence). V lost 5 bases and J 4 bases, leaving 14 bases between the germline ends. The CDR3 contains 13 residues.

CDR3 in DNA: TGTGCCTGGAGTGTCAGCGCAGCGAGAGACCAGCCCCAGCATTTT. It specifies CAWSVSAARDQPQHF. The chain has TRBV30 and TRBJ1-5; no reliable D call. V was clipped by 0 bases and J by 7 bases, with 16 bases between them. CDR3 length: 15 amino acids. The V gene's germline CDR1 is GTSNPN and CDR2 SVGIG (reference sequence).

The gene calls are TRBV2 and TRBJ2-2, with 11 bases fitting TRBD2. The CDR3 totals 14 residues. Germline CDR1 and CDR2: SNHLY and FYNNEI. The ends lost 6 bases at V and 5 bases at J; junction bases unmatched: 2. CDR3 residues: CASRLAGATGELFF. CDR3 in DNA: TGTGCCAGCAGACTAGCGGGAGCAACCGGGGAGCTGTTTTTT.

The CDR3, as DNA: TGCGCCAGCAGCTTGGGTGTGCTGAACACTGAAGCTTTCTTT. This gives the protein CASSLGVLNTEAFF. V is TRBV5-1 and J is TRBJ1-1; no reliable D call. Germline loops: CDR1 SGHRS, CDR2 YFSETQ. The CDR3 sequence is 14 residues long. V lost 0 bases and J lost 0, with 6 bases in between.